This TCR beta chain was captured by sequencing in a study of T cells in Graves' hyperthyroidism and ophthalmopathy (dated by TCRdb to the late 2010s). About the full investigation: Peripheral blood samples were taken at the time of initial diagnosis, prior to any treatment. To identify TCR V-J signatures that set the groups apart, the researchers used a discovery cohort of about a hundred patients, made up of about 44 with Graves' ophthalmopathy and about 59 with stable Graves' hyperthyroidism. An independent validation cohort of around 20 hyperthyroidism patients and 17 patients who later progressed to ophthalmopathy tested prospective prediction of ophthalmopathy. The 75 to 100 discovery patients were randomly split 7:3 into training and test sets. In about 6 Graves' hyperthyroidism patients, the study also compared T-cell repertoires from thyroid tissue with T-cell repertoires from blood. Following sampling, methimazole starting at 30 mg daily was given to hyperthyroidism patients, and high-dose intravenous methylprednisolone was given to ophthalmopathy patients. The paper reports TCR Vbeta CDR3 sequencing of roughly 140 peripheral blood samples: 43 ophthalmopathy, roughly 80 hyperthyroidism and 17 progressor patients.

TCR beta CDR3 regions were amplified from RNA transcripts. A first-round RT-PCR of the TCR CDR3 used the HTBI primer set with the Qiagen OneStep RT-PCR kit. Libraries were constructed in a second round of multiplex PCR, after which size selection and purification were performed. The libraries were sequenced on an Illumina HiSeq2000 using paired-end 100 bp reads. In the original analysis: Raw data were processed with SOAPnuke, discarding reads with adapters, uncalled bases, mean Phred below 15, or no exact constant-primer or identifier match. COPE v1.2.5 was used to merge high-quality paired reads, and clonotypes were defined as unique nucleotide sequences. MiTCR v1.1 was used to align the clonotypes against IMGT TRBV, TRBD and TRBJ reference segments. The analysis was restricted to V-J combinations with a frequency above 0.0001, which together covered roughly 99% of the repertoires. The TCS score was defined as F50 (clonal expansion) divided by E x V (chaos), with BLOSUM62-based TCRdist calculated between CDR3 peptides within each V-J. Welch's t-statistics and random forest reduced several hundred V-J features to roughly 13, which were used in a naive Bayes classifier (R e1071). TCRdb reprocessed the public reads (quality trimming at Q25 with fastp, clone calling with MiXCR) and kept in-frame beta chains. Duplicate CDR3 protein sequences are folded into a single record with the most common DNA and genes. In this record, the V and J calls reflect TCRdb's handling and not the investigators' own analysis. The sample records a few hundred thousand distinct CDR3 sequences, about 15% of which are singletons. Less than 20% of the sample lies in the top ten.

This clonotype showed up many times. Its antigen target is currently unknown. The sample holds no much larger clone one base away, and base qualities are not on file. In the ophthalmopathy patients, disease was moderately to severely active, with a Clinical Activity Score of 3 or more, a NOSPECS grade of 4 or more, and a duration of less than 3 months. Any patient with an uncontrolled infection, another autoimmune disease, pregnancy or lactation was excluded. Clinical symptoms, serum thyroxine and TRAb, thyroid ultrasound, and orbital computed tomography formed the basis for the diagnoses. Ficoll-Paque density gradient centrifugation was used to isolate PBMCs from about 9 ml of fresh peripheral blood. Trizol reagent was used to extract total RNA, and RNA quality was then checked on an Agilent 2100 Bioanalyzer. Results the study describes overall, beyond this receptor: Most expanded thyroid clonotypes (frequency above 0.001) were also found in blood, which suggests that blood repertoires may mirror thyroid immune responses. In validation, the model predicted progression to ophthalmopathy with approximately 69% sensitivity and less than 75% specificity, a median of 6.5 months before onset. In cross-validation, a model built on a 13 V-J signature told ophthalmopathy apart from stable hyperthyroidism with less than 90% sensitivity and around 84% specificity, and in testing the same model reached 80%/75%. Sample size was not statistically predetermined, and investigators were not blinded to group allocation.

A distance of 13 bases separates the germline ends of V and J, which lose 5 bases and 4 bases respectively. Looking up the germline V gene yields CDR1 SGHTA and CDR2 FQGNSA. The CDR3 starts with the cysteine, ends with the phenylalanine, and has 14 residues. Just the 42-base CDR3 DNA is kept, in frame starting at base 1. The TCR originated in a young woman with Graves' ophthalmopathy. The chain is encoded by TRBV7-2 joined to TRBJ2-3; the D gene is perhaps TRBD1, on 6 matching bases. Input material: blood. The nucleotides read TGTGCCAGCAGCCACTCACAGGGCCCAGATACGCAGTATTTT. This encodes CASSHSQGPDTQYF. The full variable domain, with segments outside the CDR3 supplied by the reference TRBV7-2 and TRBJ2-3 proteins, appears as GAGVSQSPSNKVTEKGKDVELRCDPISGHTALYWYRQSLGQGLEFLIYFQGNSAPDKSGLPSDRFSAERTGGSVSTLTIQRTQQEDSAVYLCASSHSQGPDTQYFGPGTRLTVL.